This T cell receptor beta chain was identified in a study of CD8 T cells in Susac syndrome. Study-level points and caveats: None of the CD4+ T cell repertoires in Susac syndrome showed clonal expansion.

From germline, CDR1 is LGHNA and CDR2 YSLEER. CDR3 length: 15 amino acids. Trimming took off 0 bases at V and 5 bases at J, with 13 bases between the two ends. This clonotype was observed a single time. What it recognizes is unknown. The diagnostic criteria were recently defined, and patients with Susac syndrome met them for definite or probable disease. Random hexamers served to reverse transcribe roughly 0.45 to 1 ug RNA. immunoSEQ multiplex PCR amplified TCR beta CDR3 across 54 Vbeta, 13 Jbeta. TCRdb called the immunoSEQ multiplex PCR reads again in MiXCR, with one record for every CDR3 protein. The table has about 190,000 distinct CDR3 sequences, 90% to 97% seen once; the top ten hold approximately 0.1%.

The TCR comes from a human donor with Susac syndrome. Input material: CD4+ T cells from PBMCs. The chain employs TRBV4-3 and TRBJ2-5; D uncertain. This chain's CDR3 is CASSQDQARPETQYF. CDR3 nucleotide sequence: TGCGCCAGCAGCCAAGATCAAGCCCGACCGGAGACCCAGTACTTC.